This T cell receptor beta chain was found in a study of regulatory T cells in long-lasting Graves disease. Study conclusions and caveats: Reduced TCR diversity was observed in persistent Graves' patients versus newly diagnosed patients.

The time point: newly diagnosed GD, antithyroid drugs for less than 3 months. Extracted RNA from PBMCs served as the source of the TCR library. The patient group derived from an endocrinology department in Xi'an, China. The TCR beta library used iRepertoire HTBI primers with Arm-PCR amplification of CDR3. TCRdb independently ran MiXCR on the multiplex PCR reads; one entry per CDR3 protein. The table includes 600,000 to 650,000 distinct CDR3 sequences, approximately 15% detected once. The table lists this clonotype with a few counts. Its target is unknown. The V and J ends lost 4 bases and 6 bases, in that order; junction bases with no gene match: 12. Germline CDR1 and CDR2: SGHKS and YYEKEE (reference sequence). The CDR3 loop spans 17 amino acids. In addition, the sample was reused for a study of T cells in Graves' hyperthyroidism and ophthalmopathy. That work adds: Ophthalmopathy was predicted by the model a median of roughly 6.6 months ahead of onset.

The sequence was collected from a woman aged 30 to 39 with Graves disease. The V gene is TRBV5-5, the J gene TRBJ1-4; 10 bases line up with TRBD1. This specimen was peripheral blood mononuclear cells (PBMCs), taken at new diagnosis, from a patient treated with antithyroid drugs. CDR3 bases: TGTGCCAGCAGCCCGTCCCGGGACAGGGGTCGGGATGAAAAACTGTTTTTT. The encoded protein is CASSPSRDRGRDEKLFF.